Following are 9 T cell receptor beta chains from one sample sequenced in a study of T cell responses to AZD1222 COVID-19 vaccine. Data came from immunoSEQ multiplex PCR; TCRdb stores just in-frame clones and leaves some out. The data show about 110,000 clones, roughly 90% seen once. Sequencing was performed on peripheral blood, taken 28 days after the second AZD1222 dose. These receptors were collected from an adult who received the AZD1222 COVID-19 vaccine.

This clone was recorded only once. The chain combines TRBV19 with TRBJ1-5; possibly TRBD1 for D (6 bases). The CDR3 loop spans 14 amino acids. Germline-derived CDR1 and CDR2 are LNHDA and SQIVND (reference sequence). Trimming stripped 2 bases from V and 6 bases from J, with 11 bases between. The CDR3 bases are TGTGCCAGTAGTATAACGGGGGCCCTTCAGCCCCAGCATTTT. This encodes CASSITGALQPQHF.

The V gene is TRBV10-3, the J gene TRBJ2-1, with a weak D call TRBD2 (5 bases). The V end lost 0 bases, the J end lost 3 bases, and 27 bases lay between the germline ends. The CDR3 spans 21 residues. Germline values: CDR1 ENHRY, CDR2 SYGVKD. The CDR3 sequence: CAISESQIGARVTRFYNEQFF. The CDR3, as DNA: TGTGCCATCAGTGAGTCTCAGATTGGTGCGCGGGTAACACGTTTCTACAATGAGCAGTTCTTC.

The chain recombines TRBV7-9 with TRBJ1-1, with D uncertain. The CDR3 is made up of 14 amino acids. Trimming left V 0 bases short and J 4 bases short, with 9 bases between. CDR1 and CDR2 (germline): SEHNR, FQNEAQ (reference sequence). The CDR3 sequence is CASSLAVVITEAFF. CDR3 DNA: TGTGCCAGCAGCTTAGCCGTCGTGATCACTGAAGCTTTCTTT.

The chain joins TRBV27 to TRBJ2-7; D remains unclear. Germline V CDR1 and CDR2: MNHEY, SMNVEV (reference sequence). V lost 3 bases and J lost 3, with 12 bases in between. The CDR3 has 14 residues. The CDR3: CASSFRNRYYEQYF. In DNA form, the CDR3 reads TGTGCCAGCAGTTTCCGGAATCGTTACTACGAGCAGTACTTC.

The chain is built from TRBV5-8 and TRBJ2-5, with TRBD2 matching 11 bases. J gave up 1 base and V 0 bases, and 5 bases lay outside the gene matches. Per germline, CDR1 SGHTS and CDR2 YDEGEE. The CDR3 totals 17 residues. The CDR3: CASSLGTLAGGQETQYF. In nucleotides, the CDR3 is TGTGCCAGCAGCTTGGGAACCCTAGCGGGGGGCCAAGAGACCCAGTACTTC.

The chain employs TRBV5-1 and TRBJ2-5, with 7 bases identical to TRBD2. This CDR3 contains 16 residues. Trimming removed 0 bases from V and 1 base from J; junction bases left unmatched: 6. Looked up from germline, CDR1 is SGHRS and CDR2 is YFSETQ. CDR3 in amino acids: CASSLASGAAQETQYF. The CDR3 DNA follows: TGCGCCAGCAGCTTGGCCAGCGGGGCTGCCCAAGAGACCCAGTACTTC.

The chain uses TRBV27 and TRBJ2-7; a possible D gene is TRBD1 (7 bases). From germline, CDR1 is MNHEY and CDR2 SMNVEV (reference sequence). V was pared by 5 bases and J by 3 bases, with 17 bases between. The CDR3 contains 15 residues. The CDR3 region has the DNA TGTGCCAGCAGTCCGCCCCTCAGGGGGGTCTACGAGCAGTACTTC. Its protein is CASSPPLRGVYEQYF.

This chain connects TRBV7-2 to TRBJ1-1, with TRBD1 as a possible D gene (5 bases). Germline CDR1 is SGHTA and CDR2 is FQGNSA. The CDR3 has 15 residues. Trimming stripped 6 bases from V and 1 base from J, with 15 bases between. CDR3 amino acids: CASSRSRVGNTEAFF. The CDR3 DNA is TGTGCCAGCAGTAGGTCCAGGGTGGGGAACACTGAAGCTTTCTTT. The full variable domain, with the rest looked up from reference TRBV7-2 and TRBJ1-1, is GAGVSQSPSNKVTEKGKDVELRCDPISGHTALYWYRQSLGQGLEFLIYFQGNSAPDKSGLPSDRFSAERTGGSVSTLTIQRTQQEDSAVYLCASSRSRVGNTEAFFGQGTRLTVV.

This sequence joins TRBV7-9 and TRBJ1-4; the D gene is possibly TRBD1 (5 bases). CDR1 SEHNR and CDR2 FQNEAQ come from the germline V gene (reference sequence). Trimming stripped 2 bases from V and 6 bases from J, with 10 bases between. This CDR3 comprises 14 residues. The CDR3 DNA sequence: TGTGCCAGCAGCTTAAGTAGGGGTGATGAAAAACTGTTTTTT. The encoded protein is CASSLSRGDEKLFF.